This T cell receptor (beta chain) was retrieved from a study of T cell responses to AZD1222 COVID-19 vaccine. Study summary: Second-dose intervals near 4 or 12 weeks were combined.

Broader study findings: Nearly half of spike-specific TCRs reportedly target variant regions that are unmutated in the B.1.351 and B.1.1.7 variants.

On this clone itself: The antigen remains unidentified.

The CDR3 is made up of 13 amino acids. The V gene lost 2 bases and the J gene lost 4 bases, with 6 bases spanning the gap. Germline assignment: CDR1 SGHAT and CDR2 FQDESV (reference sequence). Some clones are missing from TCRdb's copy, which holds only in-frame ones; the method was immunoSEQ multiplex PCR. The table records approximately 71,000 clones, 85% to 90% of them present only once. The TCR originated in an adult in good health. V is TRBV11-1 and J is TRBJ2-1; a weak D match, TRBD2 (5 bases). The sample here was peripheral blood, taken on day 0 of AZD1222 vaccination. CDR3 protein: CASSLRLYNEQFF. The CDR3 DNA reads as TGTGCCAGCAGCTTAAGACTATACAATGAGCAGTTCTTC.